The rows below give T cell receptor beta chains drawn from one sample of a study of cytomegalovirus exposure and HLA in healthy donors. Sequencing was performed with immunoSEQ multiplex PCR; in TCRdb, only in-frame clones are kept and a portion is missing. The table has some 160,000 clones, around 73% seen once. Source material: PBMCs. The source of these receptors is a male donor in good health and CMV-seronegative. CDR3s include the opening cysteine and the closing phenylalanine or tryptophan. The D gene is left open where the match is weak. Clone sizes are given selectively: once, few, many, or a class where the clone is expanded.

j_call: TRBJ2-7
clone_size: NA
cdr3_length: 14
v_call: TRBV11-2
d_call: TRBD1
cdr3_nt: TGTGCCAGCAGCTTCGACAGGGGCTCCTACGAGCAGTACTTC
cdr3_aa: CASSFDRGSYEQYF

j_call: TRBJ2-2
clone_size: once
cdr3_length: 15
v_call: TRBV5-5
d_call: TRBD2
cdr3_nt: TGTGCCAGCAGCCGACTAGCGGGAGATTCCGGGGAGCTGTTTTTT
cdr3_aa: CASSRLAGDSGELFF

j_call: TRBJ2-2
clone_size: NA
cdr3_length: 13
v_call: TRBV27
d_call: NA
cdr3_nt: TGTGCCAGCAGTTTACTCCAGACCGGGGAGCTGTTTTTT
cdr3_aa: CASSLLQTGELFF

j_call: TRBJ2-5
clone_size: NA
cdr3_length: 14
v_call: TRBV29-1
d_call: NA
cdr3_nt: TGCAGCGCCATCCTCTCGTACTCACAAGAGACCCAGTACTTC
cdr3_aa: CSAILSYSQETQYF

j_call: TRBJ2-1
clone_size: NA
cdr3_length: 16
v_call: TRBV7-3
d_call: NA
cdr3_nt: TGTGCCAGCAGCATGACAGGCACTAACTCCTACAATGAGCAGTTCTTC
cdr3_aa: CASSMTGTNSYNEQFF

j_call: TRBJ1-5
clone_size: NA
cdr3_length: 16
v_call: TRBV19
d_call: NA
cdr3_nt: TGTGCCAGTAACAAAGGGGTTACGAACAGCAATCAGCCCCAGCATTTT
cdr3_aa: CASNKGVTNSNQPQHF

j_call: TRBJ2-1
clone_size: NA
cdr3_length: 18
v_call: TRBV4-1
d_call: TRBD2
cdr3_nt: TGCGCCAGCAGCCAACCCTACGGCGGGACTAGCGGGAACAATGAGCAGTTCTTC
cdr3_aa: CASSQPYGGTSGNNEQFF

j_call: TRBJ1-1
clone_size: NA
cdr3_length: 14
v_call: TRBV6-5
d_call: NA
cdr3_nt: TGTGCCAGCAGTTACTCGGACTGGAACACTGAAGCTTTCTTT
cdr3_aa: CASSYSDWNTEAFF

j_call: TRBJ2-7
clone_size: NA
cdr3_length: 15
v_call: TRBV5-1
d_call: TRBD1
cdr3_nt: TGCGCCAGCAGCGACGGGACAGTGTCTACCTACGAGCAGTACTTC
cdr3_aa: CASSDGTVSTYEQYF

j_call: TRBJ2-7
clone_size: NA
cdr3_length: 12
v_call: TRBV6-6
d_call: TRBD1
cdr3_nt: TGTGCCACCAGGGGACAGACCTACGAGCAGTACTTC
cdr3_aa: CATRGQTYEQYF

j_call: TRBJ2-1
clone_size: NA
cdr3_length: 15
v_call: TRBV5-1
d_call: TRBD1
cdr3_nt: TGCGCCAGCAGCTGGTCCCAGGGGGCCTACAATGAGCAGTTCTTC
cdr3_aa: CASSWSQGAYNEQFF

j_call: TRBJ1-2
clone_size: once
cdr3_length: 13
v_call: TRBV19
d_call: NA
cdr3_nt: TGTGCCAGTAGTGATGGCGGCTCCTATGGCTACACCTTC
cdr3_aa: CASSDGGSYGYTF

j_call: TRBJ2-7
clone_size: once
cdr3_length: 16
v_call: TRBV27
d_call: TRBD1
cdr3_nt: TGTGCCAGCAGTTTTGGACAGGGGGCTAGGAGGTACGAGCAGTACTTC
cdr3_aa: CASSFGQGARRYEQYF

j_call: TRBJ1-1
clone_size: NA
cdr3_length: 13
v_call: TRBV27
d_call: NA
cdr3_nt: TGTGCCAGCAGTTTGGGCAGGGTCTCTGAAGCTTTCTTT
cdr3_aa: CASSLGRVSEAFF

j_call: TRBJ2-1
clone_size: NA
cdr3_length: 15
v_call: TRBV9
d_call: TRBD2
cdr3_nt: TGTGCCAGCAGCGTAGGGACTAGCCAAAGGGATGAGCAGTTCTTC
cdr3_aa: CASSVGTSQRDEQFF

j_call: TRBJ2-7
clone_size: NA
cdr3_length: 16
v_call: TRBV19
d_call: NA
cdr3_nt: TGTGCCAGTAGTAGGACGAGGGGGGGCGATCCCTACGAGCAGTACTTC
cdr3_aa: CASSRTRGGDPYEQYF

j_call: TRBJ1-1
clone_size: NA
cdr3_length: 14
v_call: TRBV6-5
d_call: NA
cdr3_nt: TGTGCCAGCAGGAACGCACTAGGGGGCACTGAAGCTTTCTTT
cdr3_aa: CASRNALGGTEAFF

j_call: TRBJ2-3
clone_size: few
cdr3_length: 14
v_call: TRBV7-9
d_call: TRBD1
cdr3_nt: TGTGCCAGCAGCCTGGGACAGGAAACAGATACGCAGTATTTT
cdr3_aa: CASSLGQETDTQYF

j_call: TRBJ2-6
clone_size: NA
cdr3_length: 15
v_call: TRBV7-8
d_call: NA
cdr3_nt: TGTGCCAGCAGCTTTAGGAGGTCTGGGGCCAACGTCCTGACTTTC
cdr3_aa: CASSFRRSGANVLTF

j_call: TRBJ2-1
clone_size: NA
cdr3_length: 14
v_call: TRBV27
d_call: TRBD1
cdr3_nt: TGTGCCAGCAGTCCAGGACAGGTCTACGATGAGCAGTTCTTC
cdr3_aa: CASSPGQVYDEQFF

j_call: TRBJ1-2
clone_size: NA
cdr3_length: 15
v_call: TRBV29-1
d_call: NA
cdr3_nt: TGCAGCGTTGAACGCACAGTAAAAGCTAACTATGGCTACACCTTC
cdr3_aa: CSVERTVKANYGYTF

j_call: TRBJ2-5
clone_size: NA
cdr3_length: 13
v_call: TRBV2
d_call: NA
cdr3_nt: TGTGCCAGCAGGGGCAGGGATGGAGAGACCCAGTACTTC
cdr3_aa: CASRGRDGETQYF

j_call: TRBJ1-1
clone_size: NA
cdr3_length: 16
v_call: TRBV27
d_call: NA
cdr3_nt: TGTGCCAGCAGCCGATCCGGTCAGACTATGAACACTGAAGCTTTCTTT
cdr3_aa: CASSRSGQTMNTEAFF

j_call: TRBJ2-7
clone_size: NA
cdr3_length: 16
v_call: TRBV7-6
d_call: TRBD1
cdr3_nt: TGTGCCAGCAGCTTATCCTTGGACAGGAGCACCTACGAGCAGTACTTC
cdr3_aa: CASSLSLDRSTYEQYF

j_call: TRBJ2-6
clone_size: NA
cdr3_length: 15
v_call: TRBV5-1
d_call: NA
cdr3_nt: TGCGCCAGCAGCTTGGAAGGGGCTGGGGCCAACGTCCTGACTTTC
cdr3_aa: CASSLEGAGANVLTF

j_call: TRBJ1-1
clone_size: NA
cdr3_length: 14
v_call: TRBV29-1
d_call: NA
cdr3_nt: TGCAGCGTTGAAGCCAAAGGGAGGAACACTGAAGCTTTCTTT
cdr3_aa: CSVEAKGRNTEAFF

j_call: TRBJ2-3
clone_size: NA
cdr3_length: 14
v_call: TRBV28
d_call: NA
cdr3_nt: TGTGCCAGCAGTCCCGGACTATCTACAGATACGCAGTATTTT
cdr3_aa: CASSPGLSTDTQYF

j_call: TRBJ1-1
clone_size: NA
cdr3_length: 13
v_call: TRBV19
d_call: TRBD1
cdr3_nt: TGTGCCAGTGGGGACAGGGGTAGAACTGAAGCTTTCTTT
cdr3_aa: CASGDRGRTEAFF

j_call: TRBJ2-7
clone_size: once
cdr3_length: 13
v_call: TRBV4-1
d_call: NA
cdr3_nt: TGCGCCAGCAGCCAAGCAGGGCGGCACGAGCAGTACTTC
cdr3_aa: CASSQAGRHEQYF

j_call: TRBJ2-7
clone_size: NA
cdr3_length: 14
v_call: TRBV28
d_call: TRBD2
cdr3_nt: TGTGCCAGCTCTGATTCGGGACTATCTAACGAGCAGTACTTC
cdr3_aa: CASSDSGLSNEQYF

j_call: TRBJ1-5
clone_size: NA
cdr3_length: 16
v_call: TRBV4-1
d_call: NA
cdr3_nt: TGCGCCAGCAGCCGATTACAGGGTTTGGGCAATCAGCCCCAGCATTTT
cdr3_aa: CASSRLQGLGNQPQHF

j_call: TRBJ2-7
clone_size: NA
cdr3_length: 13
v_call: TRBV6-5
d_call: TRBD1
cdr3_nt: TGTGCCAGCATTGCCGGGACAGGTTACGAGCAGTACTTC
cdr3_aa: CASIAGTGYEQYF

j_call: TRBJ2-7
clone_size: NA
cdr3_length: 13
v_call: TRBV7-2
d_call: TRBD1
cdr3_nt: TGTGCCAGCAGCTTGGACAGGGCCAGGGAGCAGTACTTC
cdr3_aa: CASSLDRAREQYF

j_call: TRBJ2-5
clone_size: NA
cdr3_length: 15
v_call: TRBV14
d_call: NA
cdr3_nt: TGTGCCAGCAGCCAAGTCGGAACGGGCGGGGAGACCCAGTACTTC
cdr3_aa: CASSQVGTGGETQYF

j_call: TRBJ1-1
clone_size: many
cdr3_length: 13
v_call: TRBV4-3
d_call: NA
cdr3_nt: TGCGCCAGCAGCCAAGCAGGGATCTCAGGAGCTTTCTTT
cdr3_aa: CASSQAGISGAFF

j_call: TRBJ1-2
clone_size: NA
cdr3_length: 15
v_call: TRBV6-5
d_call: NA
cdr3_nt: TGTGCCAGCAGTACCCAACGCGGCCCGAGGAGAGGCTACACCTTC
cdr3_aa: CASSTQRGPRRGYTF

j_call: TRBJ2-1
clone_size: NA
cdr3_length: 13
v_call: TRBV5-1
d_call: TRBD2
cdr3_nt: TGCGCCAGCAGCTTGGGACTAGCGAATGAGCAGTTCTTC
cdr3_aa: CASSLGLANEQFF

j_call: TRBJ2-7
clone_size: NA
cdr3_length: 18
v_call: TRBV7-9
d_call: TRBD2
cdr3_nt: TGTGCCAGCAGCTCCAGCGTCCTAGCGGTGGAAAGCTCCTACGAGCAGTACTTC
cdr3_aa: CASSSSVLAVESSYEQYF

j_call: TRBJ1-5
clone_size: once
cdr3_length: 16
v_call: TRBV30
d_call: TRBD1
cdr3_nt: TGTGCCTGGAGTTCAAACAGGGGTATGGACAATCAGCCCCAGCATTTT
cdr3_aa: CAWSSNRGMDNQPQHF

j_call: TRBJ1-1
clone_size: once
cdr3_length: 12
v_call: TRBV30
d_call: NA
cdr3_nt: TGTGCCTGGAGTGTATTTAAGAGTGAAGCTTTCTTT
cdr3_aa: CAWSVFKSEAFF

j_call: TRBJ1-6
clone_size: NA
cdr3_length: 13
v_call: TRBV18
d_call: NA
cdr3_nt: TGTGCCAGCTGCCCATCGGGGAATTCACCCCTCCACTTT
cdr3_aa: CASCPSGNSPLHF

j_call: TRBJ1-1
clone_size: NA
cdr3_length: 13
v_call: TRBV28
d_call: TRBD1
cdr3_nt: TGTGCCACCGGGACAGGGGGCATAACTGAAGCTTTCTTT
cdr3_aa: CATGTGGITEAFF

j_call: TRBJ2-1
clone_size: few
cdr3_length: 13
v_call: TRBV5-1
d_call: NA
cdr3_nt: TGCGCCAGCAGCTTGGTCGGGAAGAATGAGCAGTTCTTC
cdr3_aa: CASSLVGKNEQFF

j_call: TRBJ1-6
clone_size: once
cdr3_length: 13
v_call: TRBV30
d_call: TRBD1
cdr3_nt: TGTGCCTGGACCCCGGGACAGTATTCACCCCTCCACTTT
cdr3_aa: CAWTPGQYSPLHF

j_call: TRBJ1-2
clone_size: few
cdr3_length: 10
v_call: TRBV19
d_call: NA
cdr3_nt: TGTGCCAGTAGTGCCGGGGGCTACACCTTC
cdr3_aa: CASSAGGYTF

j_call: TRBJ1-4
clone_size: once
cdr3_length: 15
v_call: TRBV28
d_call: TRBD1
cdr3_nt: TGTGCCAGCAGTTCCCTACAGGGGGTGATTGAAAAACTGTTTTTT
cdr3_aa: CASSSLQGVIEKLFF

j_call: TRBJ2-7
clone_size: few
cdr3_length: 16
v_call: TRBV15
d_call: NA
cdr3_nt: TGTGCCACCAGCAGTCGTCGAAGGGCCAGGGGAGACGAGCAGTACTTC
cdr3_aa: CATSSRRRARGDEQYF

j_call: TRBJ2-5
clone_size: NA
cdr3_length: 13
v_call: TRBV7-3
d_call: NA
cdr3_nt: TGTGCCAGCAGCTTACGGTTCCAAGAGACCCAGTACTTC
cdr3_aa: CASSLRFQETQYF

j_call: TRBJ1-1
clone_size: NA
cdr3_length: 14
v_call: TRBV5-1
d_call: TRBD1
cdr3_nt: TGCGCCAGCGGACAGGGGGCAAGTAGCACTGAAGCTTTCTTT
cdr3_aa: CASGQGASSTEAFF

j_call: TRBJ2-7
clone_size: few
cdr3_length: 15
v_call: TRBV9
d_call: TRBD2
cdr3_nt: TGTGCCAGCAGCGTCTCGGGACTAGCGGGACGCGAGCAGTACTTC
cdr3_aa: CASSVSGLAGREQYF

j_call: TRBJ2-3
clone_size: once
cdr3_length: 12
v_call: TRBV7-2
d_call: NA
cdr3_nt: TGTGCCAGCGGTCAGGGAACAGATACGCAGTATTTT
cdr3_aa: CASGQGTDTQYF

j_call: TRBJ1-2
clone_size: NA
cdr3_length: 12
v_call: TRBV6-1
d_call: NA
cdr3_nt: TGTGCCAGCGGGGCCTCAGGCTATGGCTACACCTTC
cdr3_aa: CASGASGYGYTF